This T cell receptor (beta chain) emerged from a study of T cells of healthy individuals. This clonotype has a handful of counts. The V end was cut by 0 bases, the J end by 6 bases, with 9 bases between. Germline values: CDR1 MNHEY, CDR2 SVGAGI. CDR3 length: 14 residues. In TCRdb, the 5' RACE reads were re-called with MiXCR into one record per CDR3 protein. This table holds 40,000 to 65,000 distinct CDR3 sequences, roughly 14% found once. The TCR originated in a human donor in good health. V is TRBV6-5 and J is TRBJ1-5, with D possibly TRBD1 on 5 matching bases. The CDR3 loop reads CASSYSGGVQPQHF. In nucleotides, the CDR3 is TGTGCCAGCAGTTACTCCGGAGGGGTTCAGCCCCAGCATTTT.